This is a list of T cell receptor beta chains from one sample in a study of blood T cell repertoires in COVID-19. TCRdb's copy holds only in-frame clones and misses some; the assay was immunoSEQ multiplex PCR. The data show roughly 240,000 clones, 70% to 85% seen once. The sample consisted of peripheral blood. The source is a woman aged 80 or over with acute or convalescent COVID-19. Both conserved end residues are part of each CDR3. Fields, in order: J gene, D gene, clone size, V gene, CDR3 DNA, CDR3 protein. The D gene is left open where the match is weak. Size tells how often a clone was seen (once, few, many) or the class of an expanded clone, and some rows leave it out.

j_call: TRBJ2-4
d_call: TRBD1
clone_size: few
v_call: TRBV7-2
cdr3_nt: TGTGCCAGCAGCCCGCGGGACAGGGGGGGCTATAACATTCAGTACTTC
cdr3_aa: CASSPRDRGGYNIQYF

j_call: TRBJ2-7
d_call: NA
clone_size: few
v_call: TRBV11-2
cdr3_nt: TGTGCCAGCAGCTTGAGGGACGAGCAGTACTTC
cdr3_aa: CASSLRDEQYF

j_call: TRBJ2-2
d_call: NA
clone_size: NA
v_call: TRBV7-7
cdr3_nt: TGTGCTAGCAGCCCGTCCGGGATGGGGACCGGGGAGCTGTTTTTT
cdr3_aa: CASSPSGMGTGELFF

j_call: TRBJ2-3
d_call: NA
clone_size: NA
v_call: TRBV30
cdr3_nt: TGTGCCTGGAGTGTAGGGGGCGGGAGGTATACGCAGTATTTT
cdr3_aa: CAWSVGGGRYTQYF

j_call: TRBJ2-1
d_call: TRBD2
clone_size: NA
v_call: TRBV18
cdr3_nt: TGTGCCAGCTCTCCGGGACTAGCGGGAGGAAAGGGGAATGAGCAGTTCTTC
cdr3_aa: CASSPGLAGGKGNEQFF

j_call: TRBJ1-3
d_call: NA
clone_size: NA
v_call: TRBV30
cdr3_nt: TGTGCCTGGATTCCGGAGTACTCTGGAAACACCATATATTTT
cdr3_aa: CAWIPEYSGNTIYF

j_call: TRBJ2-5
d_call: TRBD2
clone_size: few
v_call: TRBV28
cdr3_nt: TGTGCCAGCAGTACAGGACTAGCGGGCGGTGAGACCCAGTACTTC
cdr3_aa: CASSTGLAGGETQYF

j_call: TRBJ2-2
d_call: NA
clone_size: NA
v_call: TRBV19
cdr3_nt: TGTGCCAGTAGAACATCCCCCACCGGGGAGCTGTTTTTT
cdr3_aa: CASRTSPTGELFF

j_call: TRBJ2-5
d_call: NA
clone_size: NA
v_call: TRBV7-6
cdr3_nt: TGTGCCAGCAGCTTAAGGTTAGGGACAACCCAGTACTTC
cdr3_aa: CASSLRLGTTQYF

j_call: TRBJ2-5
d_call: TRBD2
clone_size: NA
v_call: TRBV7-2
cdr3_nt: TGTGCCAGCAGCCCCAGACTAGCGGGGCCACCCCCGGAGACCCAGTACTTC
cdr3_aa: CASSPRLAGPPPETQYF

j_call: TRBJ1-2
d_call: TRBD1
clone_size: NA
v_call: TRBV6-5
cdr3_nt: TGTGCCAGCAATGCGAGACAGGGAAATGGCTACACCTTC
cdr3_aa: CASNARQGNGYTF

j_call: TRBJ2-7
d_call: TRBD1
clone_size: NA
v_call: TRBV4-1
cdr3_nt: TGCGCCAGCAGCCTCAAAACAGGACAGGGATACGAGCAGTACTTC
cdr3_aa: CASSLKTGQGYEQYF

j_call: TRBJ2-2
d_call: TRBD2
clone_size: few
v_call: TRBV3-1/TRBV3-2
cdr3_nt: TGTGCCAGCAGCCTTCGCCCTAGCGGCGGGGAGCTGTTTTTT
cdr3_aa: CASSLRPSGGELFF

j_call: TRBJ1-4
d_call: NA
clone_size: NA
v_call: TRBV19
cdr3_nt: TGTGCCAGTAGTTCGCTACTTGGGGCGGGGGAAAAACTGTTTTTT
cdr3_aa: CASSSLLGAGEKLFF

j_call: TRBJ2-1
d_call: NA
clone_size: NA
v_call: TRBV7-3
cdr3_nt: TGTGCCAGCAGCTACGACAGCTACAATGAGCAGTTCTTC
cdr3_aa: CASSYDSYNEQFF

j_call: TRBJ1-6
d_call: NA
clone_size: NA
v_call: TRBV5-4
cdr3_nt: TGTGCCAGCAGCTCAGGACAGCGGACCTATAATTCACCCCTCCACTTT
cdr3_aa: CASSSGQRTYNSPLHF

j_call: TRBJ2-1
d_call: TRBD1
clone_size: NA
v_call: TRBV4-2
cdr3_nt: TGTGCCAGCAGCCCCAATAACCGGGACAGGGGGCGGGTTGGATCCTACAATGAGCAGTTCTTC
cdr3_aa: CASSPNNRDRGRVGSYNEQFF

j_call: TRBJ1-2
d_call: NA
clone_size: NA
v_call: TRBV7-9
cdr3_nt: TGTGCCAGCAGCCCAACAGGAAACTATGGCTACACCTTC
cdr3_aa: CASSPTGNYGYTF

j_call: TRBJ2-2
d_call: TRBD1
clone_size: once
v_call: TRBV27
cdr3_nt: TGTGCCAGCAGCCGAGCTATTGGACAGGGCTACACCGGGGAGCTGTTTTTT
cdr3_aa: CASSRAIGQGYTGELFF

j_call: TRBJ1-2
d_call: NA
clone_size: few
v_call: TRBV4-3
cdr3_nt: TGCGCCAGCAGCCAAGCGGCCAGGGGTTATGGCTACACCTTC
cdr3_aa: CASSQAARGYGYTF

j_call: TRBJ1-1
d_call: NA
clone_size: medium-sized
v_call: TRBV13
cdr3_nt: TGTGCCAGCAGCGGAGAGGGGGATGAGGTTGAAGCTTTCTTT
cdr3_aa: CASSGEGDEVEAFF

j_call: TRBJ2-7
d_call: TRBD1
clone_size: NA
v_call: TRBV5-8
cdr3_nt: TGTGCCAGCAGGTATAGACAGGGGGTCTACGAGCAGTACTTC
cdr3_aa: CASRYRQGVYEQYF

j_call: TRBJ2-2
d_call: TRBD2
clone_size: NA
v_call: TRBV7-3
cdr3_nt: TGTGCCAGCAGCTTAATCCCCCTACTAGCGGGGGCTTGGGGGGAGCTGTTTTTT
cdr3_aa: CASSLIPLLAGAWGELFF

j_call: TRBJ2-2
d_call: TRBD2
clone_size: NA
v_call: TRBV7-2
cdr3_nt: TGTGCCAGCAGCCAGCACAGGACTAGAGTCCCCGGGGAGCTGTTTTTT
cdr3_aa: CASSQHRTRVPGELFF

j_call: TRBJ1-1
d_call: NA
clone_size: NA
v_call: TRBV7-3
cdr3_nt: TGTGCCAGCAGCCGTCGACAGAACACTGAAGCTTTCTTT
cdr3_aa: CASSRRQNTEAFF

j_call: TRBJ2-2
d_call: NA
clone_size: NA
v_call: TRBV5-4
cdr3_nt: TGTGCCAGCAGCTTGGGGCTAGCTTCTACCGGGGAGCTGTTTTTT
cdr3_aa: CASSLGLASTGELFF

j_call: TRBJ2-2
d_call: TRBD2
clone_size: NA
v_call: TRBV27
cdr3_nt: TGTGCCAGCAGTATCACACCGGGACTAGCGGATATCGGGGAGCTGTTTTTT
cdr3_aa: CASSITPGLADIGELFF

j_call: TRBJ2-1
d_call: TRBD1
clone_size: NA
v_call: TRBV7-9
cdr3_nt: TGTGCCAGCAGCGACGGGACAGGGGAGACCTACAATGAGCAGTTCTTC
cdr3_aa: CASSDGTGETYNEQFF

j_call: TRBJ2-1
d_call: NA
clone_size: NA
v_call: TRBV18
cdr3_nt: TGTGCCAGCTCACCGATGTCTGATATGGGGCAGGGGCAGTTCTTC
cdr3_aa: CASSPMSDMGQGQFF

j_call: TRBJ1-1
d_call: NA
clone_size: NA
v_call: TRBV4-1
cdr3_nt: TGCGCCAGCAGCCAGTCCCAGCGGGGGGGGGCGAACACTGAAGCTTTCTTT
cdr3_aa: CASSQSQRGGANTEAFF

j_call: TRBJ2-7
d_call: NA
clone_size: once
v_call: TRBV6-2/TRBV6-3
cdr3_nt: TGTGCCAGCAGCCGGGGGGACAGAGCCTACGAGCAGTACTTC
cdr3_aa: CASSRGDRAYEQYF

j_call: TRBJ1-1
d_call: TRBD1
clone_size: once
v_call: TRBV3-1/TRBV3-2
cdr3_nt: TGTGCCAGCAGCCAGCTCCAGGGGGCGGGAAGCACTGAAGCTTTCTTT
cdr3_aa: CASSQLQGAGSTEAFF

j_call: TRBJ1-6
d_call: TRBD1
clone_size: once
v_call: TRBV5-6
cdr3_nt: TGTGCCAGCAGCTTTAGGACAGGGGCCCAGGGATCACCCCTCCACTTT
cdr3_aa: CASSFRTGAQGSPLHF

j_call: TRBJ2-2
d_call: TRBD1
clone_size: NA
v_call: TRBV27
cdr3_nt: TGTGCCAGCAGTGAGGGACAGAGTACCGGGGAGCTGTTTTTT
cdr3_aa: CASSEGQSTGELFF

j_call: TRBJ2-1
d_call: TRBD2
clone_size: once
v_call: TRBV5-6
cdr3_nt: TGTGCCAGCAGCCCCCGGACTAGCGGGGGTAATGAGCAGTTCTTC
cdr3_aa: CASSPRTSGGNEQFF